The rows below give T cell receptor beta chains drawn from one sample of a study of T cell responses to AZD1222 COVID-19 vaccine. Profiled with immunoSEQ multiplex PCR; TCRdb holds only in-frame clones, not every one. The sample carries about 180,000 clones, 88% recorded once. Material: peripheral blood, obtained 28 days after the second AZD1222 dose. The receptors shown here come from an adult who received the AZD1222 COVID-19 vaccine. CDR3s leave out the opening cysteine and the closing phenylalanine or tryptophan.

J gene: TRBJ2-7; V gene: TRBV11-3; CDR3 protein: ASSLALGGEQY
J gene: TRBJ1-6; V gene: TRBV5-4; CDR3 protein: ASSPYGTGLNSPLH
J gene: TRBJ1-5; V gene: TRBV6-1; CDR3 protein: ASSEMVTAENQPQH
J gene: TRBJ2-7; V gene: TRBV4-1; CDR3 protein: ASSQVSSRVHEQY
J gene: TRBJ2-2; V gene: TRBV7-2; CDR3 protein: ASSHPSGGRTGELF
J gene: TRBJ1-1; V gene: TRBV6-5; CDR3 protein: ASRQGASRTEAF
J gene: TRBJ2-3; V gene: TRBV19; CDR3 protein: ASSMGGDTQY
J gene: TRBJ1-1; V gene: TRBV3-1/TRBV3-2; CDR3 protein: ASSQEGGGARGEAF
J gene: TRBJ1-4; V gene: TRBV5-1; CDR3 protein: ASSLDRGNEKLF
J gene: TRBJ1-5; V gene: TRBV19; CDR3 protein: ASTPYRDQPQH
J gene: TRBJ2-1; V gene: TRBV7-2; CDR3 protein: ASSLEGTGTHNEQF
J gene: TRBJ2-3; V gene: TRBV7-2; CDR3 protein: ASSLAAGTTDTQY
J gene: TRBJ1-1; V gene: TRBV19; CDR3 protein: ASSNTGNTEAF
J gene: TRBJ1-2; V gene: TRBV6-5; CDR3 protein: ASSPGGGGYT
J gene: TRBJ2-2; V gene: TRBV7-7; CDR3 protein: ASRMGNTGELF
J gene: TRBJ2-7; V gene: TRBV15; CDR3 protein: ATSGFTDEQY
J gene: TRBJ1-1; V gene: TRBV7-9; CDR3 protein: ASSLDQGNTEAF
J gene: TRBJ2-2; V gene: TRBV24-1; CDR3 protein: ATSDRTGGTGELF
J gene: TRBJ1-1; V gene: TRBV30; CDR3 protein: AWMANTEAF
J gene: TRBJ1-1; V gene: TRBV7-9; CDR3 protein: ASRIFDRDTEAF
J gene: TRBJ2-1; V gene: TRBV5-4; CDR3 protein: ASSFPQSYNEQF
J gene: TRBJ2-2; V gene: TRBV5-1; CDR3 protein: ASSSLTGPSNAGELF